A selection of T cell receptor beta chains follows, all from one sample in a study of blood T cell repertoires in COVID-19. Clones were read by immunoSEQ multiplex PCR, and TCRdb kept only the in-frame ones, dropping some. The repertoire has about 92,000 clones, approximately 79% of them found once; the top ten carry approximately 16%. Sequenced sample: peripheral blood. Receptors were obtained from an elderly woman with active or convalescent COVID-19. Both conserved end residues are part of each CDR3. The order of the fields is V gene, clone size, D gene, J gene, CDR3 DNA, CDR3 protein. A D gene is named only where the DNA matches it firmly. Clone size is not always given. Where it is, it says once, few, many or a class for expanded clones.

V: TRBV21-1; size: -; D: -; J: TRBJ2-7; DNA: TGTGCCAGCAGCAAAGCTACAGGAGAAGACGAGCAGTACTTC; CDR3: CASSKATGEDEQYF
V: TRBV7-6; size: -; D: -; J: TRBJ2-1; DNA: TGTGCCAGCAGCTTGGCGGGTGAGCAGTTCTTC; CDR3: CASSLAGEQFF
V: TRBV19; size: once; D: TRBD1; J: TRBJ1-3; DNA: TGTGCCAGTAGTGCGGGACAGGGCTTGTATATCTCTGGAAACACCATATATTTT; CDR3: CASSAGQGLYISGNTIYF
V: TRBV9; size: -; D: -; J: TRBJ2-2; DNA: TGTGCCAGCAGCGTCGCAGTGAACACCGGGGAGCTGTTTTTT; CDR3: CASSVAVNTGELFF
V: TRBV2; size: few; D: TRBD1; J: TRBJ1-2; DNA: TGTGCCAGCAATAACAGGGGAGGCTACACCTTC; CDR3: CASNNRGGYTF
V: TRBV30; size: -; D: TRBD2; J: TRBJ2-5; DNA: TGTGCCTGGATGCCCCTGGGACTAGCGGAACTCCAAGAGACCCAGTACTTC; CDR3: CAWMPLGLAELQETQYF
V: TRBV5-1; size: few; D: -; J: TRBJ1-4; DNA: TGCGCCAGCAGCTTGGACAGCCCTAATGAAAAACTGTTTTTT; CDR3: CASSLDSPNEKLFF
V: TRBV19; size: -; D: TRBD1; J: TRBJ2-2; DNA: TGTGCCAGTAGTATCCAGGGGGCCAACACCGGGGAGCTGTTTTTT; CDR3: CASSIQGANTGELFF
V: TRBV28; size: -; D: TRBD2; J: TRBJ2-2; DNA: TGTGCCAGCAGTTTCTTAGCGGGAGCGAACACCGGGGAGCTGTTTTTT; CDR3: CASSFLAGANTGELFF
V: TRBV29-1; size: -; D: -; J: TRBJ2-3; DNA: TGCAGCGTTGATACAGGGCAATACACAGATACGCAGTATTTT; CDR3: CSVDTGQYTDTQYF
V: TRBV5-4; size: -; D: TRBD1; J: TRBJ2-3; DNA: TGTGCCAGCAGCTTCGACAGGGGCACAGATACGCAGTATTTT; CDR3: CASSFDRGTDTQYF
V: TRBV5-1; size: -; D: TRBD2; J: TRBJ2-3; DNA: TGCGCCAGCAGCCCGACTAGCGGGAGAACAGATACGCAGTATTTT; CDR3: CASSPTSGRTDTQYF
V: TRBV7-3; size: -; D: -; J: TRBJ1-2; DNA: TGTGCCAGCAGCTTAACGGGCAGTACCTATGGCTACACCTTC; CDR3: CASSLTGSTYGYTF
V: TRBV4-3; size: -; D: -; J: TRBJ1-5; DNA: TGCGCCAGCAGCCAAGATTGGCAGGGAGGTCAGCCCCAGCATTTT; CDR3: CASSQDWQGGQPQHF
V: TRBV30; size: -; D: TRBD2; J: TRBJ2-4; DNA: TGTGCCTGGAGTCCCGGGACTAGCGTCACTATTCAGTACTTC; CDR3: CAWSPGTSVTIQYF
V: TRBV27; size: -; D: TRBD1; J: TRBJ2-1; DNA: TGTGCCAGCAGGCCGGGACAGGGAAGAAGGAGCTCCTACAATGAGCAGTTCTTC; CDR3: CASRPGQGRRSSYNEQFF
V: TRBV10-3; size: -; D: TRBD2; J: TRBJ2-2; DNA: TGTGCCATCAGTGGCCCCGCGGCCCGGACTAGCGGGAGTCGGAACACCGGGGAGCTGTTTTTT; CDR3: CAISGPAARTSGSRNTGELFF
V: TRBV11-2; size: once; D: TRBD1; J: TRBJ1-6; DNA: TGTGCCAGCAGCTTAGTGGACAGGGCTTCACCCCTCCACTTT; CDR3: CASSLVDRASPLHF
V: TRBV18; size: -; D: TRBD1; J: TRBJ2-7; DNA: TGTGCCAGCTCACCACGACAGGGTGTCTACGAGCAGTACTTC; CDR3: CASSPRQGVYEQYF
V: TRBV7-2; size: -; D: -; J: TRBJ1-5; DNA: TGTGCCAGCAGCTCAGGGCCGACTCGGCCCCAGCATTTT; CDR3: CASSSGPTRPQHF
V: TRBV29-1; size: -; D: -; J: TRBJ2-3; DNA: TGCAGCACGACTAGAGACACAGATACGCAGTATTTT; CDR3: CSTTRDTDTQYF
V: TRBV28; size: -; D: TRBD2; J: TRBJ2-3; DNA: TGTGCCAGCCTGCCGGCTAGCGGGGGGAGGGATACGCAGTATTTT; CDR3: CASLPASGGRDTQYF
V: TRBV11-3; size: once; D: TRBD2; J: TRBJ2-2; DNA: TGTGCCAGCAGCTTTACCATAGGACTAGCGGGGACCGCGAACACCGGGGAGCTGTTTTTT; CDR3: CASSFTIGLAGTANTGELFF
V: TRBV10-3; size: -; D: -; J: TRBJ2-5; DNA: TGTGCCATCAGTGAGTCCGGGACATTGCAAGAGACCCAGTACTTC; CDR3: CAISESGTLQETQYF
V: TRBV3-1/TRBV3-2; size: -; D: TRBD1; J: TRBJ1-5; DNA: TGTGCCAGCAGCCATGGACAGGGGTCCGGCAATCAGCCCCAGCATTTT; CDR3: CASSHGQGSGNQPQHF
V: TRBV6-2/TRBV6-3; size: -; D: -; J: TRBJ1-3; DNA: TGTGCCAGCAGTAAAACAGGGAGCACCATATATTTT; CDR3: CASSKTGSTIYF
V: TRBV5-6; size: -; D: TRBD1; J: TRBJ2-3; DNA: TGTGCCAGCAGCTTGGGGACAGGACCCACAGATACGCAGTATTTT; CDR3: CASSLGTGPTDTQYF
V: TRBV7-2; size: -; D: -; J: TRBJ2-5; DNA: TGTGCCAGCAGCTTCCAAGGAGGGTTTGAAGAGACCCAGTACTTC; CDR3: CASSFQGGFEETQYF
V: TRBV2; size: -; D: -; J: TRBJ1-1; DNA: TGTGCCAGCAGGACTGCTTTTGAAGCTTTCTTT; CDR3: CASRTAFEAFF
V: TRBV5-4; size: -; D: -; J: TRBJ1-2; DNA: TGTGCCAGCAGCTTCGACATCCGTTCTAACTATGGCTACACCTTC; CDR3: CASSFDIRSNYGYTF
V: TRBV2; size: -; D: TRBD2; J: TRBJ2-7; DNA: TGTGCCAGCAGTCCACCCCTAGCGGGGGGGCTCGAGCAGTACTTC; CDR3: CASSPPLAGGLEQYF
V: TRBV6-2/TRBV6-3; size: -; D: TRBD2; J: TRBJ2-5; DNA: TGTGCCAGCATCCCTGGACTAGCGGGAGTAATTGAGACCCAGTACTTC; CDR3: CASIPGLAGVIETQYF
V: TRBV11-1; size: -; D: TRBD2; J: TRBJ2-7; DNA: TGTGCCAGCAGCTTTGGACTAGCAGCCTACGAGCAGTACTTC; CDR3: CASSFGLAAYEQYF
V: TRBV7-2; size: -; D: TRBD2; J: TRBJ2-5; DNA: TGTGCCAGCAGCCGGAGCGGGGGGGAAGAAGAGACCCAGTACTTC; CDR3: CASSRSGGEEETQYF
V: TRBV3-1/TRBV3-2; size: -; D: -; J: TRBJ2-2; DNA: TGTGCCAGCAGCCAAGGACAGCCCACCGGGGAGCTGTTTTTT; CDR3: CASSQGQPTGELFF
V: TRBV4-3; size: -; D: -; J: TRBJ1-3; DNA: TGCGCCAGCAGCCAAGATTACTCTGGAAACACCATATATTTT; CDR3: CASSQDYSGNTIYF
V: TRBV30; size: -; D: TRBD1; J: TRBJ2-5; DNA: TGTGCCTCAGGACAGGGACAAGAGACCCAGTACTTC; CDR3: CASGQGQETQYF
V: TRBV7-6; size: -; D: TRBD1; J: TRBJ1-6; DNA: TGTGCCAGCAGCCCCCGACAGGGGGAGGATAATTCACCCCTCCACTTT; CDR3: CASSPRQGEDNSPLHF
V: TRBV5-1; size: -; D: TRBD2; J: TRBJ2-1; DNA: TGCGCCAGCAACTCGGACGGGAGGAGGGACAATGAGCAGTTCTTC; CDR3: CASNSDGRRDNEQFF
V: TRBV6-2/TRBV6-3; size: -; D: -; J: TRBJ2-3; DNA: TGTGCCAGCAGTCCAGGACTGAGCACAGATACGCAGTATTTT; CDR3: CASSPGLSTDTQYF
V: TRBV19; size: -; D: -; J: TRBJ2-5; DNA: TGTGCCAGCAGTATCGGTGGAGGGGGCGCTTGGGAGACCCAGTACTTC; CDR3: CASSIGGGGAWETQYF
V: TRBV5-1; size: -; D: TRBD2; J: TRBJ2-7; DNA: TGCGCCAGCAGCTTTTTGGCTAGCGGGTCCTACGAGCAGTACTTC; CDR3: CASSFLASGSYEQYF
V: TRBV2; size: -; D: -; J: TRBJ2-7; DNA: TGTGCCAGCAGCGTCGGGACATCTTCCTACGAGCAGTACTTC; CDR3: CASSVGTSSYEQYF
V: TRBV21-1; size: -; D: -; J: TRBJ1-5; DNA: TGTGCCAGCAGCAGGCGGATCGGCGTCGGCAATCAGCCCCAGCATTTT; CDR3: CASSRRIGVGNQPQHF
V: TRBV6-5; size: -; D: -; J: TRBJ2-7; DNA: TGTGCCAGCAGTTACGGCGGACACCCCTACGAGCAGTACTTC; CDR3: CASSYGGHPYEQYF
V: TRBV5-8; size: -; D: -; J: TRBJ1-4; DNA: TGTGCCAGCAGCTTCAGAGCTTCAGGAAGGGGAGAAAAACTGTTTTTT; CDR3: CASSFRASGRGEKLFF
V: TRBV19; size: -; D: -; J: TRBJ2-4; DNA: TGTGCCAGTAGTATTTCCCCAAAAAACATTCAGTACTTC; CDR3: CASSISPKNIQYF
V: TRBV6-2/TRBV6-3; size: -; D: TRBD1; J: TRBJ2-1; DNA: TGTGCCAGCAGTTACAGACGACAGGGGTACAATGAGCAGTTCTTC; CDR3: CASSYRRQGYNEQFF
V: TRBV5-1; size: once; D: TRBD1; J: TRBJ2-7; DNA: TGCGCCAGCAGCTTATCAGGGACAGGGATATACGAGCAGTACTTC; CDR3: CASSLSGTGIYEQYF
V: TRBV19; size: -; D: -; J: TRBJ1-1; DNA: TGTGCCAGTAGTACCATCTCGACACCGAACACTGAAGCTTTCTTT; CDR3: CASSTISTPNTEAFF
V: TRBV10-3; size: once; D: TRBD1; J: TRBJ1-3; DNA: TGTGCCATTAGATCTCGGACAGGGGGTATATCTGGAAACACCATATATTTT; CDR3: CAIRSRTGGISGNTIYF
V: TRBV29-1; size: many; D: -; J: TRBJ2-6; DNA: TGCAGCGTTGACATCTCTGGGGCCAACGTCCTGACTTTC; CDR3: CSVDISGANVLTF
V: TRBV27; size: -; D: TRBD1; J: TRBJ2-2; DNA: TGTGCCAGCCGTAGACAGGGCTTCACCGGGGAGCTGTTTTTT; CDR3: CASRRQGFTGELFF
V: TRBV5-1; size: -; D: -; J: TRBJ1-3; DNA: TGCGCCAGCAGCGATCACTCGGGGAGATCTGGAAACACCATATATTTT; CDR3: CASSDHSGRSGNTIYF
V: TRBV5-1; size: -; D: TRBD2; J: TRBJ2-5; DNA: TGCGCCAGCAGCTCTCAAATAGCGGGAGGGCTCGAGACCCAGTACTTC; CDR3: CASSSQIAGGLETQYF
V: TRBV7-2; size: -; D: TRBD2; J: TRBJ2-1; DNA: TGTGCCAGCAGCATAGCGGGAGGCCAGTTCTTC; CDR3: CASSIAGGQFF